In this sample, the clone carrying this TCR beta chain turned up a few times. In patients chosen for sequencing, flow cytometry had shown CD8+CD57+ cell expansion. The data belong to a study of CD8+CD57+ T cells in acquired aplastic anemia. The V and J ends lost 3 bases and 8 bases respectively, with 13 bases between them. Germline CDR1 KGHSH, CDR2 LQKENI. This CDR3 is 13 amino acids long. Using genomic DNA as the template, TCR beta VDJ and CDR3 profiling was carried out. MiXCR, applied by TCRdb to the reads, yields one record per CDR3 protein. The data show about 160,000 distinct CDR3 sequences, with around 48% seen just once and approximately 2.9% held by the top ten.

Input material: sorted CD4+, CD8+, or CD8+CD57+ T cells (not recorded which) from PBMCs. V and J are TRBV18 and TRBJ2-5, with D perhaps matching TRBD1 (5 bases). This TCR was sampled from a human donor with aplastic anemia. The CDR3 coding sequence is TGTGCCAGCTCACCCCAGGGTTTGGGTACCCAGTACTTC. It yields the protein CASSPQGLGTQYF.